The rows below give T cell receptor beta chains drawn from one sample of a study of CD8 T cells in ankylosing spondylitis. One entry per CDR3 protein results from TCRdb running MiXCR on the 5' RACE reads. Here the sample spans about 840,000 distinct CDR3 sequences, 12% being singletons. The sequencing sample was made of blood, either unsorted or a sorted T cell fraction (not recorded which). The receptors were gathered from a male donor with ankylosing spondylitis. Each CDR3 is given with its conserved first and last residue. D genes are given only for firm matches. Size is omitted from some rows. Given values are once, few, many or a class for expanded clones.

j_gene	d_gene	v_gene	len	abundance	CDR3nt	CDR3aa
TRBJ2-2	NA	TRBV4-2	15	few	TGTGCCAGCAGCGGGGGACATACGAACACCGGGGAGCTGTTTTTT	CASSGGHTNTGELFF
TRBJ2-1	TRBD1	TRBV10-3	13	NA	TGTGCCATCAGCGGACAGGGGAATAATGAGCAGTTCTTC	CAISGQGNNEQFF
TRBJ1-1	TRBD1	TRBV5-1	14	many	TGCGCCAGCAGCGCACAGGGGGCGAACACTGAAGCTTTCTTT	CASSAQGANTEAFF
TRBJ2-7	NA	TRBV10-3	11	NA	TGTGCCACCCCCGGGGGATACGAGCAGTACTTC	CATPGGYEQYF
TRBJ2-1	NA	TRBV7-9	15	many	TGTGCCAGCAGCTTAGGCGGGGGCCAAAACAATGAGCAGTTCTTC	CASSLGGGQNNEQFF
TRBJ2-2	NA	TRBV7-3	14	NA	TGTGCCAGCAGCTTAATCCGGTCCACCGGGGAGCTGTTTTTT	CASSLIRSTGELFF
TRBJ2-7	NA	TRBV5-5	16	NA	TGTGCCAGCAGCTCGCACAGCGCATCCGGCACCTACGAGCAGTACTTC	CASSSHSASGTYEQYF
TRBJ1-1	NA	TRBV20-1	13	few	TGCAGTGCAGCCCACACAATGAACACTGAAGCTTTCTTT	CSAAHTMNTEAFF
TRBJ2-3	TRBD2	TRBV5-1	16	few	TGCGCCAGCAGTGAGGGACTAGCGGATTTCACAGATACGCAGTATTTT	CASSEGLADFTDTQYF
TRBJ2-7	TRBD2	TRBV20-1	14	NA	TGCAGTGCTAGAGCCGGGGGGACTTACTACGAGCAGTACTTC	CSARAGGTYYEQYF
TRBJ1-5	NA	TRBV11-2	14	few	TGTGCCAGCAGCTTAGGGGGGCTATGGCAGCCCCAGCATTTT	CASSLGGLWQPQHF
TRBJ1-6	NA	TRBV20-1	14	NA	TGCAGTGCATCTTGGGTTCCCGGTAATCCACCCCTCCACTTT	CSASWVPGNPPLHF
TRBJ2-7	NA	TRBV5-1	15	few	TGCGCCAGCAGCTCTGGTGGGGTCTACGACTACGAGCAGTACTTC	CASSSGGVYDYEQYF
TRBJ2-7	TRBD2	TRBV20-1	14	many	TGCAGTGCCCTCCGGGAGGGCAAGGCCTACGAGCAGTACTTC	CSALREGKAYEQYF
TRBJ1-1	NA	TRBV6-1	13	few	TGTGCCAGCCCCGGCAGAAGAAACACTGAAGCTTTCTTT	CASPGRRNTEAFF
TRBJ2-5	TRBD2	TRBV4-1	14	few	TGCGCCAGCAGCCAGGGACTAAAGCAAGAGACCCAGTACTTC	CASSQGLKQETQYF
TRBJ2-1	TRBD2	TRBV12-3/TRBV12-4	16	few	TGTGCCAGCAGGGGACGGGGCGGGAGCGCGTACAATGAGCAGTTCTTC	CASRGRGGSAYNEQFF
TRBJ2-7	NA	TRBV6-2/TRBV6-3	13	few	TGTGCCAGCAGTTCCCGACGATCCTACGAGCAGTACTTC	CASSSRRSYEQYF
TRBJ1-2	NA	TRBV5-1	13	many	TGCGCCAGCAGCAACCGGGACAACTCACCCTACACCTTC	CASSNRDNSPYTF
TRBJ2-7	TRBD1	TRBV5-1	15	few	TGCGCCAGCAGCCGCGGAGGGACAGGTGACTACGAGCAGTACTTC	CASSRGGTGDYEQYF
TRBJ2-7	NA	TRBV7-2	16	NA	TGTGCCAGCAGCCGCGCCCAGACTACCGTTATCTACGAGCAGTACTTC	CASSRAQTTVIYEQYF
TRBJ2-7	TRBD1	TRBV15	17	few	TGTGCCACCAGCAGAGATGAGGGGGCGCTTTTTCCCCACGAGCAGTACTTC	CATSRDEGALFPHEQYF
TRBJ2-1	NA	TRBV20-1	10	NA	TGCAGTGCGTACCAAAATGAGCAGTTCTTC	CSAYQNEQFF
TRBJ2-7	NA	TRBV20-1	12	many	TGCAGTGCTAGGGTGGACGGGGACGAGCAGTACTTC	CSARVDGDEQYF
TRBJ1-4	NA	TRBV5-1	15	few	TGCGCCAGCACCCTTGGGGGGACTCCTGGTGAAAAACTGTTTTTT	CASTLGGTPGEKLFF
TRBJ2-6	NA	TRBV6-5	17	NA	TGTGCCAGCAGTTCCCCGGGTTTTACCTCTGGGGCCAACGTCCTGACTTTC	CASSSPGFTSGANVLTF
TRBJ1-2	NA	TRBV29-1	13	few	TGCAGCGTACTTCCGGACCCAAACTATGGCTACACCTTC	CSVLPDPNYGYTF
TRBJ1-1	NA	TRBV20-1	13	few	TGCAGTGCCTCGGACAACTTGGGGTTTGAAGCTTTCTTT	CSASDNLGFEAFF
TRBJ1-2	TRBD1	TRBV20-1	15	few	TGCAGTGCTAGAGATCCCCCACAGGGGGCGAATGGCTACACCTTC	CSARDPPQGANGYTF
TRBJ2-2	TRBD1	TRBV4-1	17	NA	TGCGCCAGCAGCCAGGCTAACAGGGGGGCAAGCACCGGGGAGCTGTTTTTT	CASSQANRGASTGELFF
TRBJ2-1	NA	TRBV20-1	15	many	TGCAGTGCTAGAGTAAGGTCGTCCTCCTACAATGAGCAGTTCTTC	CSARVRSSSYNEQFF
TRBJ1-1	NA	TRBV6-1	15	few	TGTGCCAGCAAGGGCCATGGTAGGGGGGCAACTGAAGCTTTCTTT	CASKGHGRGATEAFF
TRBJ2-2	NA	TRBV10-3	13	NA	TGTGCCATCACCCGTAGAGGGACCGGGGAGCTGTTTTTT	CAITRRGTGELFF
TRBJ1-4	NA	TRBV20-1	15	few	TGCAGTGCTCCACACGGTTTATGGGCTAATGAAAAACTGTTTTTT	CSAPHGLWANEKLFF
TRBJ1-1	TRBD1	TRBV5-1	16	NA	TGCGCCAGCAGCTTATATCAGACAGGGTTGGGGACTGAAGCTTTCTTT	CASSLYQTGLGTEAFF
TRBJ1-4	NA	TRBV6-1	17	many	TGTGCCAGCAGCCTCACGACCACAGGGAGGACTAATGAAAAACTGTTTTTT	CASSLTTTGRTNEKLFF
TRBJ2-1	TRBD2	TRBV5-1	14	many	TGCGCCAGCAGCTTGGGTGCTAGCGGGCCTGAGCAGTTCTTC	CASSLGASGPEQFF
TRBJ2-2	TRBD2	TRBV5-5	15	few	TGTGCCAGCAGCTTGAGGCGGGAGCGGAGCGGGGAGCTGTTTTTT	CASSLRRERSGELFF
TRBJ2-2	NA	TRBV12-3/TRBV12-4	14	few	TGTGCCAGCAGTACAGGCCTGAACACCGGGGAGCTGTTTTTT	CASSTGLNTGELFF
TRBJ2-5	TRBD2	TRBV4-2	14	few	TGTGCCAGCAGCCACACGGGACTAGCTCAGACCCAGTACTTC	CASSHTGLAQTQYF
TRBJ1-1	NA	TRBV29-1	15	NA	TGCAGCGTTCGACCTAATTCGCCCAGGAACACTGAAGCTTTCTTT	CSVRPNSPRNTEAFF
TRBJ1-1	NA	TRBV3-1	14	few	TGTGCCAGCAGCCAACGGGGTACCGGCACTGAAGCTTTCTTT	CASSQRGTGTEAFF
TRBJ2-2	NA	TRBV20-1	15	many	TGCAGTGCTATGGAGGGGAGACAGTTTTCGGGGGAGCTGTTTTTT	CSAMEGRQFSGELFF
TRBJ1-4	NA	TRBV27	13	many	TGTGCCAAGCCGGGACCCGACCAGGAAAAACTGTTTTTT	CAKPGPDQEKLFF
TRBJ2-5	NA	TRBV18	12	many	TGTGCCAGCAGCCCGTCGGGAGAGACCCAGTACTTC	CASSPSGETQYF
TRBJ2-5	NA	TRBV6-1	14	few	TGTGCCAGCACCCTTGGGCTGGTAGAAGAGACCCAGTACTTC	CASTLGLVEETQYF
TRBJ2-5	NA	TRBV7-8	15	NA	TGTGCCAGCAGCCCTGGGACCCGCGAGCAAGAGACCCAGTACTTC	CASSPGTREQETQYF
TRBJ2-1	NA	TRBV4-3	17	NA	TGCGCCAGCAGCCAAGGTCGGCCTGGAAGCTCCTACAATGAGCAGTTCTTC	CASSQGRPGSSYNEQFF
TRBJ2-5	NA	TRBV6-2/TRBV6-3	13	few	TGTGCCAGCAGCAACAGGGTAGACGAGACCCAGTACTTC	CASSNRVDETQYF